The following is a T cell receptor beta chain sequence with its context. Its antigen is still unknown. The CDR3 runs to 13 residues. In germline, CDR1 is SNHLY, CDR2 FYNNEI. V was clipped by 6 bases and J by 2 bases; unmatched bases: 4. In the PCR, 60 Vbeta and 13 Jbeta primers were used. TCRdb's copy holds only in-frame clones and misses some; the assay was immunoSEQ multiplex PCR. The profile shows around 110,000 clones, just over 70% of them singletons. This record comes from a study of cytomegalovirus exposure and HLA in healthy donors. Study-level results: Sequencing probably produced one cluster of sequence variants that were highly shared. Certain indistinguishable V segments, among them TRBV6-2 and TRBV6-3, were excluded. A link between a missense DCLRE1C variant and TCR beta V- and J-gene trimming emerged from a later analysis.

The sample was PBMCs. The origin of this receptor is a boy between 5 and 17 years old in good health and CMV-seronegative. The chain joins TRBV2 to TRBJ2-7, with TRBD1 matching 7 bases. For the CDR3, the DNA is TGTGCCAGCAGAGACAGGGTAACCTACGAGCAGTACTTC. It is translated as CASRDRVTYEQYF.